The clone carrying this T cell receptor (beta chain) was observed a handful of times. From RNA transcripts, TCR beta CDR3 regions were amplified. The HTBI set primed first-round TCR CDR3 RT-PCR. TCRdb fed the multiplex PCR reads into MiXCR, producing one record per CDR3 protein. The sample gives some 720,000 distinct CDR3 sequences, around 17% of which show up once; approximately 8.4% is in the top ten. The data derive from a study of T cells in Graves' hyperthyroidism and ophthalmopathy. The CDR3 runs to 14 residues. Germline V gene data show CDR1 as SEHNR and CDR2 as FQNEAQ (reference sequence). The V end lost 5 bases, the J end lost 7 bases, and 15 bases lay between the germline ends.

Material for sequencing was blood. The receptor was isolated from a man aged 18 to 35 with Graves' hyperthyroidism. This chain uses TRBV7-9 with TRBJ2-1, with D unclear. Written as DNA, the CDR3 is TGTGCCAGCAGCCCGCCGGACGGCCCAAATGAGCAGTTCTTC. Amino acids: CASSPPDGPNEQFF.